The 5 T cell receptor beta chains below were found in one sample sequenced in a study of T-cell memory formation after mild COVID-19. TCRdb re-called the 5' RACE reads through MiXCR, storing one row per CDR3 protein. The data contain 540,000 or so distinct CDR3 sequences, over 20% of them singletons. What was sequenced was PBMCs or a T cell subset sorted from them (not recorded which). These receptor sequences come from an adult woman who had mild COVID-19 (a few samples of this study predate the infection). Cell type and time point are not known.

In its sample, this clonotype was seen a few times. This chain connects TRBV6-1 to TRBJ2-1, with TRBD2 identical over 7 bases. The ends lost 1 base at V and 6 bases at J; junction bases unmatched: 12. The CDR3 loop spans 17 amino acids. Germline lookup yields CDR1 MNHNS and CDR2 SASEGT. The CDR3 nucleotides are TGTGCCAGCAGTGAAGGAGGACTAGGGATCCGTTTCAATGAGCAGTTCTTC. The encoded protein is CASSEGGLGIRFNEQFF.

In this sample, this clonotype turned up many times. This chain uses TRBV12-3 or TRBV12-4 with TRBJ2-7; D is ambiguous. The CDR3 spans 9 residues. V gave up 4 bases and J gave up 5 bases, with 0 bases separating them. CDR3 sequence reads: CASSYEQYF. CDR3 coding DNA: TGTGCCAGCAGTTACGAGCAGTACTTC.

This clonotype has only a few counts. The genes are TRBV6-1 and TRBJ2-5; 9 bases are shared with TRBD1. The CDR3 contains 14 residues. Germline CDR1 is MNHNS and CDR2 is SASEGT. J lost 3 bases, V lost 7 bases, and 6 bases had no gene match. CDR3 amino acids: CASNSDRGKETQYF. The DNA of the CDR3 is TGTGCCAGCAATTCGGACAGGGGAAAAGAGACCCAGTACTTC.

V is TRBV7-2 and J is TRBJ1-1, with D maybe TRBD1 (6 bases). Between the trimmed V and J ends, which lost 3 bases and 7 bases, there was a span of 18 bases. From germline, CDR1 is SGHTA and CDR2 FQGNSA. This CDR3 spans 15 amino acids. The CDR3 coding sequence is TGTGCCAGCAGCTTGGACAGCGGGACACTTAATGAAGCTTTCTTT. Translating it yields CASSLDSGTLNEAFF.

The table lists this clonotype with a few counts. The chain combines TRBV7-9 with TRBJ2-7; D possibly corresponds to TRBD1 (6 bases). CDR1 is SEHNR, CDR2 FQNEAQ, per germline (reference sequence). Trimming took off 6 bases at V and 3 bases at J, with 18 bases between the two ends. The CDR3 is 15 amino acids. This chain's CDR3 is CASRPVGGHGYEQYF. The DNA of the CDR3 is TGTGCCAGCAGGCCAGTAGGGGGACACGGCTACGAGCAGTACTTC.